These T cell receptor beta chains were read from a single sample in a study of T cell repertoires in cytomegalovirus infection. TCRdb ran MiXCR on the reads and lists one entry per CDR3 protein. The sample gives about 130,000 distinct CDR3 sequences, roughly a quarter of which show up once; 34% is in the top ten. These receptors' antigens are unknown. The sequenced sample consisted of PBMCs, sequenced either directly or after in vitro stimulation (not recorded which). These receptors came from a human donor in good health (CMV status not recorded). Some clones in this sample may be carry-over from other donors' samples. Both conserved end residues are part of each CDR3. Clone size is shown for a subset of rows, as once, few, many or a class of expanded clone.

cdr3_aa | clone_size | j_call | v_call
CASSGGVSYEQYF | . | TRBJ2-7 | TRBV28
CASSRDGREKSQETQYF | few | TRBJ2-5 | TRBV6-2/TRBV6-3
CASSLDRVRQFF | few | TRBJ2-1 | TRBV7-8
CASSLFHSLTPYNEQFF | many | TRBJ2-1 | TRBV7-2
CASSKKRVGNTGELFF | few | TRBJ2-2 | TRBV2
CASNVGPSYNEQFF | . | TRBJ2-1 | TRBV4-3
CASRLLGPTLNTEAFF | once | TRBJ1-1 | TRBV12-3/TRBV12-4
CASSYWDRVYEQYF | many | TRBJ2-7 | TRBV6-5
CASSLGARLETQYF | . | TRBJ2-5 | TRBV12-3/TRBV12-4
CASSYSLGGSHEQFF | few | TRBJ2-1 | TRBV6-6
CASSRASGSSYEQYF | many | TRBJ2-7 | TRBV4-1
CASSTDSRGIRVQPQHF | . | TRBJ1-5 | TRBV19
CASSHLAGGGLYEQYF | . | TRBJ2-7 | TRBV7-2
CASGTIQETQYF | many | TRBJ2-5 | TRBV19
CASSLSLSTETQYF | once | TRBJ2-5 | TRBV5-5